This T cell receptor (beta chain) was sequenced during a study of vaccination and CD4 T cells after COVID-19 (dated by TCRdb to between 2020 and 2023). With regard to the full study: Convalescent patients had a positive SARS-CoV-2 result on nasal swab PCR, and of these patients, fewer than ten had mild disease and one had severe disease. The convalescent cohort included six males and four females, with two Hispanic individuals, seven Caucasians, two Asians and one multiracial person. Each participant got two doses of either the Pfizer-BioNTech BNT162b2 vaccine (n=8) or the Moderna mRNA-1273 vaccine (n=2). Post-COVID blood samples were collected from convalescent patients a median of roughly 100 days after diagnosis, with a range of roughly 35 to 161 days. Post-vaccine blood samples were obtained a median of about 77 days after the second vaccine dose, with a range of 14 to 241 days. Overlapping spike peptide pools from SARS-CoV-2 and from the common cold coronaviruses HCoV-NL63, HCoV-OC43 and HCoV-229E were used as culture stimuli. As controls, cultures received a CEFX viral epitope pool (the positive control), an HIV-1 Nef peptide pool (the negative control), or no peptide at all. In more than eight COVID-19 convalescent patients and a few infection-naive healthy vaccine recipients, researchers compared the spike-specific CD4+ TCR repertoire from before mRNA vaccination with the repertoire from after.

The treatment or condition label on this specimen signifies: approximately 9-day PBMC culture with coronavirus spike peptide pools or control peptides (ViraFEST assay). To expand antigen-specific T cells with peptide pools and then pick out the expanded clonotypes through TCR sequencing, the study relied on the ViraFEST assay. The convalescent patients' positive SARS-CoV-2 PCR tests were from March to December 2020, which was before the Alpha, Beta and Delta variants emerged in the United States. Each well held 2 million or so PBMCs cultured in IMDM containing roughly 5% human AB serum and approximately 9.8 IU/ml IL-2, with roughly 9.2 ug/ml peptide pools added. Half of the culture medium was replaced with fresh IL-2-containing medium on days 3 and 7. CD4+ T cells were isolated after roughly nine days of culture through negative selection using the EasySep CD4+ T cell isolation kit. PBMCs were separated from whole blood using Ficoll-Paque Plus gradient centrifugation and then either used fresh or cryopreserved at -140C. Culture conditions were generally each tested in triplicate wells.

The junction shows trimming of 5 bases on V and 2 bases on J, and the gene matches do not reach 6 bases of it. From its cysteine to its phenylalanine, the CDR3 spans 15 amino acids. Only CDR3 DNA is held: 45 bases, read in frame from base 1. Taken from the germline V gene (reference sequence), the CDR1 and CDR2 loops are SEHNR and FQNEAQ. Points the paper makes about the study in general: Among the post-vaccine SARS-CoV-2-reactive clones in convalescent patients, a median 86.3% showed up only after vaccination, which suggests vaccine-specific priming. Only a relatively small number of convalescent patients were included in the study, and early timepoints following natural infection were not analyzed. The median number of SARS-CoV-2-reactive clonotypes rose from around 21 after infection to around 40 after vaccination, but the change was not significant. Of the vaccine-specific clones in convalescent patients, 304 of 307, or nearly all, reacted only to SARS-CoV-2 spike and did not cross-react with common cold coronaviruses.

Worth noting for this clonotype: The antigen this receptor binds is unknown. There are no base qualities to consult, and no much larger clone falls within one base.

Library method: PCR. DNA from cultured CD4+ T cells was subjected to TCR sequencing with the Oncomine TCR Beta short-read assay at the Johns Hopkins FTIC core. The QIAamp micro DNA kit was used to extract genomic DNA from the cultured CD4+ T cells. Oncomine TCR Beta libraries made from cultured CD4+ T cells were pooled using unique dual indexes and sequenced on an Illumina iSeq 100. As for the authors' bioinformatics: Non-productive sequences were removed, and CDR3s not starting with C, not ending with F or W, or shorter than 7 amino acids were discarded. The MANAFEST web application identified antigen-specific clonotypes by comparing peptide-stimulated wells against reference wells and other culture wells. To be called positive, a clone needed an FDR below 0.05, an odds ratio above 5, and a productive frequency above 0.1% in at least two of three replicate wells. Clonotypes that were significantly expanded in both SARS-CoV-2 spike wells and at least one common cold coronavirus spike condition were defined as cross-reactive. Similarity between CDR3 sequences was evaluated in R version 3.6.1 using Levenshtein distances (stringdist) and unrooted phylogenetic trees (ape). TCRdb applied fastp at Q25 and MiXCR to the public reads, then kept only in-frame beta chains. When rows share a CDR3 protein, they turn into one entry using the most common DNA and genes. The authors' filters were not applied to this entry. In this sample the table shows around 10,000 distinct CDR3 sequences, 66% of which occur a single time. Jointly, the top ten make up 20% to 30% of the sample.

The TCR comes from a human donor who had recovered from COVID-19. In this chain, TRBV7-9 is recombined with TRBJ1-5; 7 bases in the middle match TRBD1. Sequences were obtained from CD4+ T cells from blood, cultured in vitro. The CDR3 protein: CASSRDRAGNQPQHF. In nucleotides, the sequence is TGTGCCAGCAGCCGCGACAGGGCGGGCAATCAGCCCCAGCATTTT. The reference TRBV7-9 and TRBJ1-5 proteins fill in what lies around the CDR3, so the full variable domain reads DTGVSQNPRHKITKRGQNVTFRCDPISEHNRLYWYRQTLGQGPEFLTYFQNEAQLEKSRLLSDRFSAERPKGSFSTLEIQRTEQGDSAMYLCASSRDRAGNQPQHFGDGTRLSIL.